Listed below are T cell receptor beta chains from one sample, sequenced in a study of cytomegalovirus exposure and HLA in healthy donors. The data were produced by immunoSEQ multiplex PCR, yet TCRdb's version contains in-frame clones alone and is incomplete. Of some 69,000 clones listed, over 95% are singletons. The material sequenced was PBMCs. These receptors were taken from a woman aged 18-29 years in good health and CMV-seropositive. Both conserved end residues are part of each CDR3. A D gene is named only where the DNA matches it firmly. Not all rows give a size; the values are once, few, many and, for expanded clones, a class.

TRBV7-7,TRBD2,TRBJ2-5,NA,TGTGCTAGCAGCCCGGGACTAGCGGGAGCCGGTGAGCAGTACTTC,CASSPGLAGAGEQYF
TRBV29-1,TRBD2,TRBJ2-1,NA,TGCAGCGTTGACGGCGGGAGGGAGGTTGAGCAGTTCTTC,CSVDGGREVEQFF
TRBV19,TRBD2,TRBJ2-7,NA,TGTGCCAGTAGTATCACTAGCGGGAGTATCTACGAGCAGTACTTC,CASSITSGSIYEQYF
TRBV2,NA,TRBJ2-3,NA,TGTGCCAGCAGCGGGCGGCTGCCAGCAGCGAACAGGCACACACACACAGATACGCAGTATTTT,CASSGRLPAANRHTHTDTQYF
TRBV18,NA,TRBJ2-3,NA,TGTGCCAGCTCACCACCCGGCACAGATACGCAGTATTTT,CASSPPGTDTQYF
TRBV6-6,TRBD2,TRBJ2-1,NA,TGTGCCAGCAAGCGGGATAACAATGAGCAGTTCTTC,CASKRDNNEQFF
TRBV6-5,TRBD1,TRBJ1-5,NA,TGTGCCAGCGGCGTACAGGGGCCTCAGCCCCAGCATTTT,CASGVQGPQPQHF
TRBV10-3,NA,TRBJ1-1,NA,TGTGCCATCAGTGAGTCGAGGGCTGAAGCTTTCTTT,CAISESRAEAFF
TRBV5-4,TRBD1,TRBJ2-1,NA,TGTGCCAGCAGCTTCTACAGGGGGTATGAGCAGTTCTTC,CASSFYRGYEQFF
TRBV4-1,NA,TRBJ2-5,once,TGCGCCAGCAGCCAAGTGGGGGCCTTAGGAGAGACCCAGTACTTC,CASSQVGALGETQYF
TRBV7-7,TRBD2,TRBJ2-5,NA,TGTGCTAGCAGCTTACTAGCGGGAGAGACCCAGTACTTC,CASSLLAGETQYF
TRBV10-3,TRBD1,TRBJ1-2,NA,TGTGCCATCACCCGAACAGGGGAGAACTATGGCTACACCTTC,CAITRTGENYGYTF
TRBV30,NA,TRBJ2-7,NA,TGTGCCTGCGAGAGGGTTAACTCCTACGAGCAGTACTTC,CACERVNSYEQYF
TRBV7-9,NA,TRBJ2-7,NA,TGTGCCAGCAGCTCCCCGGACAGCTCCTACGAGCAGTACTTC,CASSSPDSSYEQYF
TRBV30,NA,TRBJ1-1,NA,TGTGCCGGAAACAGGGCGCCTGAAGCTTTCTTT,CAGNRAPEAFF
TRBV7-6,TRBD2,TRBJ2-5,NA,TGTGCCAGCAGCCAACTAGCGGGAGAGACCCAGTACTTC,CASSQLAGETQYF
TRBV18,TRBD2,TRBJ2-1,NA,TGTGCCAGCTCACCTCTCATAGCGGGAGGGCCGGACAATGAGCAGTTCTTC,CASSPLIAGGPDNEQFF
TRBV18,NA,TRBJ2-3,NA,TGTGCCAGCTCACCTGGTGTTGCGGGTTTGGAAGTCACGCAGTATTTT,CASSPGVAGLEVTQYF